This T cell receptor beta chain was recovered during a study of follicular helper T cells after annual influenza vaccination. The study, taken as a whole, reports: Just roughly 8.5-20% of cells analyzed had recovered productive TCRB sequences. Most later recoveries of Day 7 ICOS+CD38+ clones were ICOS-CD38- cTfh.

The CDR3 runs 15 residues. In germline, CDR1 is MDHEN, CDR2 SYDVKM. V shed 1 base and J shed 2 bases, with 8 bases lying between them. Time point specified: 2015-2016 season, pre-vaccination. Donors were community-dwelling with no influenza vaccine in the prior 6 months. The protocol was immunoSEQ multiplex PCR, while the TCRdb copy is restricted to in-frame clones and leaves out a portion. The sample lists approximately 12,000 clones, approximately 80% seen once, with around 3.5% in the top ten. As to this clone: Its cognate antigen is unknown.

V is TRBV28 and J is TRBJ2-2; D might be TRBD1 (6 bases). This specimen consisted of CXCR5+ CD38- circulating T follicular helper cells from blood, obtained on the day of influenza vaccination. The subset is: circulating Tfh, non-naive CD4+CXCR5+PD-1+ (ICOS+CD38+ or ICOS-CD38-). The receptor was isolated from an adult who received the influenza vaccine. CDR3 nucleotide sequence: TGTGCCAGCAGTTTATACAGGGCCAACACCGGGGAGCTGTTTTTT. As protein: CASSLYRANTGELFF.